These T cell receptor beta chains were read from a single sample in a study of blood T cell repertoires in COVID-19. Profiled with immunoSEQ multiplex PCR; TCRdb holds only in-frame clones, not every one. The sample lists 30,000 to 40,000 clones, approximately 81% occurring once. Material: peripheral blood. Receptors originate from a man aged 60-69 years with COVID-19, enrolled during active disease. CDR3s include the opening cysteine and the closing phenylalanine or tryptophan. The D gene is left open where the match is weak. Clone sizes are given selectively: once, few, many, or a class where the clone is expanded.

TRBV5-1	once	NA	TRBJ1-5	CASSRGVNQPQHF	TGCGCCAGCAGCCGGGGGGTAAATCAGCCCCAGCATTTT
TRBV29-1	NA	TRBD1	TRBJ1-2	CSVGDRGLGYTF	TGCAGCGTTGGTGACAGGGGGCTCGGCTACACCTTC
TRBV5-1	once	NA	TRBJ2-7	CASSLVGGGYEQYF	TGCGCCAGCAGCTTGGTGGGTGGCGGCTACGAGCAGTACTTC
TRBV6-5	NA	NA	TRBJ2-5	CASTFRTKGETQYF	TGTGCCAGCACCTTTCGGACGAAGGGGGAGACCCAGTACTTC
TRBV2	NA	NA	TRBJ1-5	CASSAGLGQPQHF	TGTGCCAGCAGTGCAGGGCTAGGCCAGCCCCAGCATTTT
TRBV6-5	NA	TRBD1	TRBJ1-2	CASSSGTGGNYGYTF	TGTGCCAGCAGTTCAGGGACAGGGGGTAACTATGGCTACACCTTC
TRBV28	NA	TRBD1	TRBJ1-1	CAIWDRGRTEAFF	TGTGCCATCTGGGACAGGGGGAGGACTGAAGCTTTCTTT
TRBV27	NA	TRBD1	TRBJ2-6	CASSLWTGTGANVLTF	TGTGCCAGCAGTTTATGGACAGGGACTGGGGCCAACGTCCTGACTTTC
TRBV10-1	NA	NA	TRBJ2-1	CASRYWTKRVPPPSSYNEQFF	TGCGCCAGCAGATACTGGACTAAGCGGGTTCCCCCTCCGAGCTCCTACAATGAGCAGTTCTTC
TRBV6-2/TRBV6-3	once	NA	TRBJ1-1	CASSSRSDTEAFF	TGTGCCAGCAGTTCCCGTTCGGACACTGAAGCTTTCTTT
TRBV10-3	NA	NA	TRBJ2-7	CAINRQDDLLRGQYF	TGTGCCATCAACCGACAGGACGATTTACTACGAGGGCAGTACTTC
TRBV3-1/TRBV3-2	NA	TRBD1	TRBJ1-1	CASSLTTGGGNTEAFF	TGTGCCAGCAGCTTAACGACAGGGGGTGGGAACACTGAAGCTTTCTTT
TRBV28	NA	TRBD2	TRBJ2-5	CASSFATSGRGGPQYF	TGTGCCAGCAGTTTTGCGACTAGCGGGAGGGGGGGGCCCCAGTACTTC
TRBV6-6	NA	TRBD1	TRBJ1-3	CASSRTGFSGNTIYF	TGTGCCAGCAGTCGGACAGGATTCTCTGGAAACACCATATATTTT
TRBV7-8	NA	NA	TRBJ1-2	CASSLATGIGYTF	TGTGCCAGCAGCTTAGCCACAGGGATTGGCTACACCTTC
TRBV5-5	NA	NA	TRBJ2-5	CASSLGSSQETQYF	TGTGCCAGCAGCTTAGGGAGCAGCCAAGAGACCCAGTACTTC
TRBV5-1	NA	TRBD1	TRBJ1-1	CASSLGLGQGNTEAFF	TGCGCCAGCAGCTTGGGGTTGGGACAGGGGAATACTGAAGCTTTCTTT
TRBV18	NA	NA	TRBJ1-1	CASSPYREAEAFF	TGTGCCAGCTCACCTTACAGGGAAGCTGAAGCTTTCTTT
TRBV7-9	NA	NA	TRBJ1-2	CASSLESYGYTF	TGTGCCAGCAGCTTAGAGAGCTATGGCTACACCTTC
TRBV5-1	NA	NA	TRBJ1-4	CASSTRQATNEKLFF	TGCGCCAGCAGCACCCGACAGGCAACTAATGAAAAACTGTTTTTT
TRBV25-1	NA	NA	TRBJ1-2	CASSDLAPYGYTF	TGTGCCAGCAGTGATTTGGCACCATATGGCTACACCTTC
TRBV23-1	once	NA	TRBJ1-4	CASSRGSGNEKLFF	TGCGCCAGCAGTCGGGGCAGTGGTAATGAAAAACTGTTTTTT
TRBV6-5	NA	NA	TRBJ2-5	CASSYGHHQETQYF	TGTGCCAGCAGTTACGGGCACCATCAAGAGACCCAGTACTTC